This TCR beta chain was obtained from a study of T cell repertoires in cytomegalovirus infection. Study information: Indications of both CMV infection and matching HLA type were provided by public TCR beta signatures.

A few counts support this clonotype. Germline-derived CDR1 and CDR2 are SGHTA and FQGNSA. This CDR3 contains 21 residues. J was trimmed by 2 bases and V by 4 bases; bases with no gene match: 15. TCRdb itself ran the reads through MiXCR, one entry per CDR3 protein. Of 250,000 to 300,000 distinct CDR3 sequences listed, 25% are singletons. This clonotype was sampled from a human donor in good health (CMV status not recorded). Some clones in this sample may be carry-over from other donors' samples. What was sequenced was PBMCs. This chain links TRBV7-2 with TRBJ2-1; 15 positions match TRBD2. CDR3 loop: CASSSPKWTSGRASPYNEQFF. The CDR3 coding sequence is TGTGCCAGCAGCTCGCCTAAATGGACTAGCGGGAGGGCAAGCCCCTACAATGAGCAGTTCTTC.